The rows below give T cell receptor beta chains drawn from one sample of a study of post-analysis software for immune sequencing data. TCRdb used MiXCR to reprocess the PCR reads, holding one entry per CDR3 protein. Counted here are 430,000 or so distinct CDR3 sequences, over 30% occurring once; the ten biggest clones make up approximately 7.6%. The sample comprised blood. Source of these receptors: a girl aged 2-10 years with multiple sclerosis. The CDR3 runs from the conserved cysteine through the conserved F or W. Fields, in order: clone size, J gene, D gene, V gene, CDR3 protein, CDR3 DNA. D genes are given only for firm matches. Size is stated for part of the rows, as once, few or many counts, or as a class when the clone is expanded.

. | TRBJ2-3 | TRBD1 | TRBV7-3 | CASSPGQGYTDTQYF | TGTGCCAGCAGCCCCGGACAGGGATACACAGATACGCAGTATTTT
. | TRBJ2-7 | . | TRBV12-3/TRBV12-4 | CASSLALISASEQYF | TGTGCCAGCAGTTTAGCGCTAATCTCCGCCAGCGAGCAGTACTTC
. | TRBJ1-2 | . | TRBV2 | CATSPMGLPNYGYTF | TGTGCCACTTCACCCATGGGCTTACCTAACTATGGCTACACCTTC
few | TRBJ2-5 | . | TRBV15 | CATSREYGRQKETQYF | TGTGCCACCAGCAGAGAGTATGGCCGGCAGAAAGAGACCCAGTACTTC
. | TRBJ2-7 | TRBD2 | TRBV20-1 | CSAQTSGVSYEQYF | TGCAGTGCCCAGACTAGCGGGGTTTCCTACGAGCAGTACTTC
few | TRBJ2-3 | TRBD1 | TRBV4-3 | CASSPYSTGTGTDTQYF | TGCGCCAGCAGCCCATACTCGACAGGGACCGGCACAGATACGCAGTATTTT
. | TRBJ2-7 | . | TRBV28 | CASSLSPFNQGLGYEQYF | TGTGCCAGCAGTTTATCTCCCTTTAACCAGGGTCTAGGCTACGAGCAGTACTTC
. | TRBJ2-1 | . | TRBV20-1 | CSARDSGDSVVPQFF | TGCAGTGCTAGAGATTCCGGGGATAGCGTGGTTCCGCAGTTCTTC
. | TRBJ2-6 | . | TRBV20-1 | CSAYGTDYSGANVPTF | TGCAGTGCTTACGGGACTGACTACTCTGGGGCCAACGTCCCGACTTTC
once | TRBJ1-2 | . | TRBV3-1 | CASSHGEGPVTF | TGTGCCAGCTCACACGGAGAGGGGCCCGTCACCTTC
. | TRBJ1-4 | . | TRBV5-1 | CASSLWIMTEDPEKLFF | TGCGCCAGCAGCTTGTGGATTATGACAGAAGATCCTGAAAAACTGTTTTTT
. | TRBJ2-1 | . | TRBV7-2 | CASSFSTSSYNEQFF | TGTGCCAGCTCATTTTCGACTAGTTCCTACAATGAGCAGTTCTTC
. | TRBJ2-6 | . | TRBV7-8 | CASTGVSGANVLTF | TGTGCCAGCACCGGGGTCTCTGGGGCCAACGTCCTGACTTTC
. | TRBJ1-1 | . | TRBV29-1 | CSVGEGTNTEAFF | TGCAGCGTTGGCGAGGGGACTAACACTGAAGCTTTCTTT
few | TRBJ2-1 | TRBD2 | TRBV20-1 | CSAKRTSGHNEQFF | TGCAGTGCCAAGCGGACTAGCGGCCACAATGAGCAGTTCTTC
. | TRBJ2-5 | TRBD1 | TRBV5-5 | CASSPGTGGETRYF | TGTGCCAGCAGCCCGGGGACAGGCGGAGAGACCCGGTACTTC
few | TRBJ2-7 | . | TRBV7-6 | CASSLVTETYEQYF | TGTGCCAGCAGCTTAGTTACAGAAACCTACGAGCAGTACTTC
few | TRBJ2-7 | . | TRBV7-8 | CASSRRVGEQYF | TGTGCCAGCAGCCGCAGGGTTGGCGAGCAGTACTTC
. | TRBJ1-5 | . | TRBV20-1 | CSARVGVVRDVGQPQHF | TGCAGTGCTAGAGTGGGAGTAGTCAGGGATGTAGGTCAGCCCCAGCATTTT
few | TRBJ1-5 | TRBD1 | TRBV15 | CATSSRGPQPQHF | TGTGCCACCAGCAGCAGGGGGCCTCAGCCCCAGCATTTT
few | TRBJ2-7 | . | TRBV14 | CASSHGIYEQYF | TGTGCCAGCAGCCACGGCATCTACGAGCAGTACTTC
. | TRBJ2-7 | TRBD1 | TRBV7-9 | CASSSGTGFSYEQYF | TGTGCCAGCAGCTCCGGGACAGGGTTTTCCTACGAGCAGTACTTC
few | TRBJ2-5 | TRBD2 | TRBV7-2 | CASSYPGLAGVGTQYF | TGTGCCAGCAGTTACCCCGGACTAGCGGGAGTGGGGACCCAGTACTTC
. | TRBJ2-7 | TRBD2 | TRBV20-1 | CSARDRGTSGSYEQYF | TGCAGTGCTAGAGATCGTGGGACTAGCGGATCCTACGAGCAGTACTTC
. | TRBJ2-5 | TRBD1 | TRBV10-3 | CAISESGTGGQETQYF | TGTGCCATCAGTGAGTCCGGGACAGGGGGCCAAGAGACCCAGTACTTC
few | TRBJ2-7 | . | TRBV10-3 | CATGTASYEQYF | TGTGCCACCGGGACGGCATCCTACGAGCAGTACTTC
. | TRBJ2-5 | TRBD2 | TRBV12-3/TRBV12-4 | CASSFGGLAAQETQYF | TGTGCCAGCAGTTTTGGGGGACTAGCGGCACAAGAGACCCAGTACTTC
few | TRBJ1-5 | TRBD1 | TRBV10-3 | CAISDGQGERPQHF | TGTGCCATCAGTGACGGACAGGGGGAACGGCCCCAGCATTTT
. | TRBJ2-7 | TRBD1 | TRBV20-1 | CSFAGTGFSEQYF | TGCAGTTTCGCCGGGACAGGGTTCTCCGAGCAGTACTTC
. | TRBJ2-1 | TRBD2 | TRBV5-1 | CASSLSLAGANEQFF | TGCGCCAGCAGCTTGTCCTTAGCGGGAGCGAATGAGCAGTTCTTC
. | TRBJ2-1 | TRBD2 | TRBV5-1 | CASSPLSSGPYNEQFF | TGCGCCAGCAGCCCCCTGTCTAGCGGACCCTACAATGAGCAGTTCTTC
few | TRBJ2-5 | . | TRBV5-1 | CASSLGPGQETQYF | TGCGCCAGCAGCTTGGGCCCAGGACAAGAGACCCAGTACTTC
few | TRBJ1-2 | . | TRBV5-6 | CASSLYDGYTF | TGTGCCAGCAGCTTATACGATGGCTACACCTTC
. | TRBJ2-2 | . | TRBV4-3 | CASSQDSSWAGELFF | TGCGCCAGCAGCCAAGACTCGAGCTGGGCCGGGGAGCTGTTTTTT
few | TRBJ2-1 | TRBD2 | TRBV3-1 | CASSFGTSGVDEQFF | TGTGCCAGCAGCTTCGGGACTAGCGGGGTGGATGAGCAGTTCTTC
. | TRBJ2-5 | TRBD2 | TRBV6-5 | CASSYSAPGSGGYQETQYF | TGTGCCAGCAGTTACTCGGCTCCTGGTAGCGGGGGGTACCAAGAGACCCAGTACTTC
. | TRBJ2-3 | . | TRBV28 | CASSRAAEGVDTQYF | TGTGCCAGCAGCCGTGCGGCGGAAGGGGTCGATACGCAGTATTTT
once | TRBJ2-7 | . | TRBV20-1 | CSARGIGRYEQYF | TGCAGTGCCAGAGGTATAGGGAGGTACGAGCAGTACTTC
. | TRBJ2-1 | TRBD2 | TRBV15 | CATSRDRGGAYNEQFF | TGTGCCACCAGCAGAGACCGGGGGGGTGCCTACAATGAGCAGTTCTTC
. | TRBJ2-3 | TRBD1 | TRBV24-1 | CATSDRDRGLTDTQYF | TGTGCCACCAGTGATCGGGACAGGGGGCTAACAGATACGCAGTATTTT
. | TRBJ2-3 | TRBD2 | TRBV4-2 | CASSQHTSADTQYF | TGTGCCAGCAGCCAACACACTAGCGCAGATACGCAGTATTTT
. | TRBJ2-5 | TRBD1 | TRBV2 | CASSDTGTGAREQYF | TGTGCCAGCAGCGATACCGGGACAGGGGCTAGGGAGCAGTACTTC
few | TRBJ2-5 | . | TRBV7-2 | CASSLEWGPETQYF | TGTGCCAGCAGCTTAGAATGGGGCCCAGAGACCCAGTACTTC
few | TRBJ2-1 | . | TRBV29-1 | CSVEALANNEQFF | TGCAGCGTTGAAGCCCTAGCGAACAATGAGCAGTTCTTC
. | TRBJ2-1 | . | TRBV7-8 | CASRNRGGGPPYNEQFF | TGTGCCAGCAGGAACAGGGGAGGTGGGCCTCCCTACAATGAGCAGTTCTTC
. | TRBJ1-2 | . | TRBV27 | CASKLQGRAGYTF | TGTGCCAGCAAACTTCAGGGGCGTGCTGGCTACACCTTC
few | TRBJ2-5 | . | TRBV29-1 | CSEIRDPYETQYF | TGCAGCGAAATCCGGGACCCCTACGAGACCCAGTACTTC
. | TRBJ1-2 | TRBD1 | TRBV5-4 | CASARQGGSRYTF | TGTGCCAGCGCTAGACAGGGAGGTAGTCGCTACACCTTC
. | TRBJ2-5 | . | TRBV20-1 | CSARAARTIRVKETQYF | TGCAGTGCTAGAGCTGCTCGCACAATCCGGGTTAAAGAGACCCAGTACTTC
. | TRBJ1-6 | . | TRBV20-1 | CSAAPAAAYNSPLHF | TGCAGTGCTGCCCCTGCGGCAGCATATAATTCACCCCTCCACTTT
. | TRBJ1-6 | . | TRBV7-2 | CASSLVVGLGNSPLHF | TGTGCCAGCAGCTTAGTGGTAGGGCTTGGTAATTCACCCCTCCACTTT
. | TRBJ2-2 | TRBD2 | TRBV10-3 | CAISTIAGGQTGELFF | TGTGCCATCAGTACCATAGCGGGAGGGCAGACCGGGGAGCTGTTTTTT
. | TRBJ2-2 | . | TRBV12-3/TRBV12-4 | CASNLRTGFTGELFF | TGTGCCAGCAATCTCAGAACAGGGTTCACCGGGGAGCTGTTTTTT
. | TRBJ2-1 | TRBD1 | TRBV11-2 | CDSSLGGTGVNEQFF | TGTGACAGCAGTCTAGGGGGGACAGGGGTGAATGAGCAGTTCTTC
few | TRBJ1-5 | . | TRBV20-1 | CSARDLGESNQPQHF | TGCAGTGCTAGAGATTTGGGGGAGAGCAATCAGCCCCAGCATTTT
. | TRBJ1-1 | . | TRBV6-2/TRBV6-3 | CASSSRQPEAFF | TGTGCCAGCAGTTCTAGACAGCCTGAAGCTTTCTTT
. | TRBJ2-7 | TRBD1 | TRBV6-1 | CASSEGDRPSEQYF | TGTGCCAGCAGTGAGGGGGACAGGCCTTCCGAGCAGTACTTC